A selection of T cell receptor beta chains follows, all from one sample in a study of T cells in Graves' hyperthyroidism and ophthalmopathy. TCRdb recomputed calls from the multiplex PCR reads with MiXCR, one row per CDR3 protein. The table shows over 500,000 distinct CDR3 sequences, with 14% occurring only once. Sequences were obtained from blood. These receptors originate from a woman aged 40-49 years with Graves' hyperthyroidism. The CDR3 runs from the conserved cysteine through the conserved F or W. Each record gives: J gene, D gene, clone size, V gene, CDR3 DNA, CDR3 protein. The D gene is left open where the match is weak. Rows give clone size only sometimes, using once, few, many, or a class for an expanded clone.

>TRBJ2-7|-|few|TRBV5-5
TGTGCCAGCAGCTCAAAGGGGCCGGGGGAACTAGCGCCGCGAGGGGGGGAGCAGTACTTC
CASSSKGPGELAPRGGEQYF
>TRBJ2-1|TRBD2|many|TRBV5-1
TGCGCCAGCACCACCACCCGGGGAGGGGCCTACAATGAGCAGTTCTTC
CASTTTRGGAYNEQFF
>TRBJ2-3|-|few|TRBV4-2
TGTGCCAGCAGCCTCACCGGGAACACAGATACGCAGTATTTT
CASSLTGNTDTQYF
>TRBJ1-6|TRBD1|-|TRBV19
TGTGCCAGTAGTTGGGGACAGGGGGCTAATTCACCCCTCCACTTT
CASSWGQGANSPLHF
>TRBJ2-7|TRBD1|few|TRBV19
TGTGCCAGTAGTAGCCGGACAGGGGTTTTCGACGAGCAGTACTTC
CASSSRTGVFDEQYF
>TRBJ2-3|TRBD1|many|TRBV6-1
TGTGCCAGCAGTTCGACAGGGGGCACAGATACGCAGTATTTT
CASSSTGGTDTQYF
>TRBJ2-7|-|many|TRBV28
TGTGCCAGCAGTTTATATGGGTTTCCCTACGAGCAGTACTTC
CASSLYGFPYEQYF
>TRBJ2-1|TRBD2|-|TRBV12-3/TRBV12-4
TGTGCCAGCAGCCCCGGGGCGGGGGTCAATGAGCAGTTCTTC
CASSPGAGVNEQFF
>TRBJ1-1|TRBD1|-|TRBV29-1
TGCAGCGCGTTAACAGGGGGAGGAGGTACTGAAGCTTTCTTT
CSALTGGGGTEAFF
>TRBJ2-7|-|many|TRBV28
TGTGCCAGCATCACGGAGGGAGCAGGCTACGAGCAGTACTTC
CASITEGAGYEQYF
>TRBJ1-3|-|few|TRBV3-1
TGTGCCAGCAGCCAAGGGAGGGCAGCAAGAAACACCATATATTTT
CASSQGRAARNTIYF
>TRBJ2-7|-|-|TRBV19
TGTGCCAGTAGCCCCAGGTGGGGGAAAGGCTCCTACGAGCAGTACTTC
CASSPRWGKGSYEQYF
>TRBJ2-3|TRBD2|-|TRBV7-3
TGTGCCAGCAGCTTAACGCGGGGGGAGGTCACAGATACGCAGTATTTT
CASSLTRGEVTDTQYF
>TRBJ1-5|TRBD1|many|TRBV28
TGTGCCAGCCGTGAGGGGGCGGGACAGCCCCAGCATTTT
CASREGAGQPQHF
>TRBJ2-1|-|-|TRBV5-1
TGCGCCAGCAGCTTCCGGGACTCGATGCAATTCTTC
CASSFRDSMQFF
>TRBJ2-7|TRBD1|many|TRBV20-1
TGCAGTGCTATGGGACAGGGGTTCTACGAGCAGTACTTC
CSAMGQGFYEQYF
>TRBJ2-7|TRBD2|many|TRBV5-1
TGCGCCAGCAGCTTCTCGGGAGGGAGCTCCTACGAGCAGTACTTC
CASSFSGGSSYEQYF
>TRBJ2-7|-|many|TRBV5-1
TGCGCCAGCAGCAAATCCGGGACTGCAGCCTACGAGCAGTACTTC
CASSKSGTAAYEQYF
>TRBJ2-1|-|many|TRBV28
TGTGCCAGCAGCCATAACGAGTTCTACAATGAGCAGTTCTTC
CASSHNEFYNEQFF
>TRBJ2-1|TRBD1|many|TRBV20-1
TGCAGTGCTAGAACCGGGGGACAGGGGCAGAACAATGAGCAGTTCTTC
CSARTGGQGQNNEQFF
>TRBJ1-5|-|-|TRBV28
TGTGCCAACCGACAGAGTAATCAGCCCCAGCATTTT
CANRQSNQPQHF
>TRBJ1-5|TRBD1|many|TRBV28
TGTGCCAGCCGTTCGGGACAGACCCACAATCAGCCCCAGCATTTT
CASRSGQTHNQPQHF
>TRBJ1-5|-|many|TRBV2
TGTGCCAGCACCCCCCAGGGCCGCCAGCCCCAGCATTTT
CASTPQGRQPQHF
>TRBJ2-3|TRBD2|many|TRBV5-5
TGTGCCAGCAGGATTGGACTAGCGGGAGGAACAGATACGCAGTATTTT
CASRIGLAGGTDTQYF
>TRBJ2-2|TRBD2|many|TRBV5-1
TGCGCCAGCAGCTTGGGAGAGCTAGCGGGAGTCGGGACCGGGGAGCTGTTTTTT
CASSLGELAGVGTGELFF
>TRBJ2-7|TRBD2|-|TRBV7-2
TGTGCCAGCAGTTTTACTAGCGGGAGGGCTAAGGAGCAGTACTTC
CASSFTSGRAKEQYF
>TRBJ2-1|-|-|TRBV25-1
TGTGCCAGCAGTGACCCCTCCCCCGGGACCAACAATGAGCAGTTCTTC
CASSDPSPGTNNEQFF
>TRBJ1-5|TRBD1|few|TRBV19
TGTGCCGCAGGAATGGACAGGGACTATAGCAATCAGCCCCAGCATTTT
CAAGMDRDYSNQPQHF
>TRBJ1-4|-|-|TRBV14
TGTGCCAGCAGCCTGTCCCCGTTAGGAGAAAAACTGTTTTTT
CASSLSPLGEKLFF
>TRBJ2-1|TRBD1|-|TRBV19
TGTGCCAGTAGGCTACAGGGGGCGGTCAATGAGCAGTTCTTC
CASRLQGAVNEQFF
>TRBJ2-7|-|many|TRBV2
TGTGCCAGCAGCAAATCATGGGCCTACGAGCAGTACTTC
CASSKSWAYEQYF
>TRBJ1-2|-|few|TRBV4-1
TGCGCCAGCAGCCAAGTTATAGGGCAGGGGAACTATGGCTACACCTTC
CASSQVIGQGNYGYTF
>TRBJ1-1|-|many|TRBV12-3/TRBV12-4
TGTGCCAGCAGTTTATATGGGGGAATGAACACTGAAGCTTTCTTT
CASSLYGGMNTEAFF
>TRBJ2-3|TRBD2|-|TRBV4-1
TGCGCCAGCAGCCCCTTGGGGCTAGCGGGAGAGTCTAGCACAGATACGCAGTATTTT
CASSPLGLAGESSTDTQYF
>TRBJ2-1|TRBD2|-|TRBV4-1
TGCGCCAGCAGCCAGGACCCGGGACTAGCGGGGAATGAGCAGTTCTTC
CASSQDPGLAGNEQFF
>TRBJ2-7|TRBD2|many|TRBV7-2
TGTGCCAGCAGCTTAGGCCATGGACTAGCGGGAGAGCAGTACTTC
CASSLGHGLAGEQYF
>TRBJ1-2|TRBD1|many|TRBV28
TGTGCCAGCAGTCTGACAGGGGACTATGGCTACACCTTC
CASSLTGDYGYTF
>TRBJ1-6|-|-|TRBV20-1
TGCAGTGCTAGAGTGACAAGCCGGGATTCACCCCTCCACTTT
CSARVTSRDSPLHF